Below are 6 T cell receptor beta chains sequenced from a single sample in a study of tumor-infiltrating lymphocytes in primary liver carcinoma. RNA isolated from unsorted whole blood supplied the blood RNA, with germline DNA also extracted. Constant-region priming of roughly 0.45 ug total RNA yielded TCR beta cDNA. Slightly modified ARM-PCR served as the procedure for the TCR beta libraries. These libraries came from three rounds of nested multiplex PCR. Two initial PCR rounds of around 10 cycles each paired TRBV1-TRBV30 forward primers with a C-beta reverse primer. TCRdb itself ran the multiplex PCR reads through MiXCR, one entry per CDR3 protein. Found here are about 330,000 distinct CDR3 sequences, less than 75% of them singletons; the top ten hold under 8.5%. Sequencing was carried out using peripheral blood. Receptors originate from a man aged 40-49 years with primary liver carcinoma and hepatitis B virus infection.

Of note for this clonotype: It may be a read error: a sequence one base away is much more abundant. The chain couples TRBV10-3 to TRBJ2-3; D may be TRBD2 (5 bases). With 11 bases removed from V and 5 bases from J, the gap between germline ends came to 23 bases. CDR3 length: 15 residues. Germline CDR1 and CDR2: ENHRY and SYGVKD. The CDR3: CAARRRAEELDTQYF. CDR3 sequence (DNA): TGTGCCGCCCGCCGTAGAGCGGAAGAACTAGATACGCAGTATTTT.

As to this clonotype: It may be a read error: a sequence one base away is much more abundant. V usage is TRBV10-2 and J usage is TRBJ1-2; D is unclear. The CDR3 sequence is 14 residues long. The V gene's germline CDR1 is WSHSY and CDR2 SAAADI. CDR3 nucleotides: TGCGCCAGCAGTGAGGTTTCAGGCAACTGTGGCTACACCTTC. Translation gives CASSEVSGNCGYTF.

About this clonotype itself: Compared with germline, one end of the junction differs, possibly owing to a read error. The chain recombines TRBV11-2 with TRBJ2-7; 8 bases are shared with TRBD2. CDR3 length equals 14 residues. Germline V gene sequence: CDR1 SGHAT, CDR2 FQNNGV. This CDR3 reads CAISLEAGAYEQYF. The CDR3, as DNA: TGTGCCATCAGCTTAGAAGCGGGAGCCTACGAGCAGTACTTC.

The rearrangement joins TRBV6-5 to TRBJ1-2; 7 nucleotides align to TRBD1. The germline V gene encodes CDR1 MNHEY and CDR2 SVGAGI. There are 13 residues in the CDR3. V trimming: 10 bases; J trimming: 4 bases; junction bases outside the gene matches: 9. CDR3 residues: CAIRDSGGYGYTF. The DNA for the CDR3 is TGTGCCATACGGGACAGCGGGGGCTATGGCTACACCTTC.

Concerning this clonotype itself: One end of the junction is discordant with germline, which a read error may explain. The J gene is TRBJ1-6, the V gene TRBV11-2; no definite D call. Germline lookup yields CDR1 SGHAT and CDR2 FQNNGV. The CDR3 runs to 14 residues. The CDR3: CGSSLDVYRPTLHF. Written as DNA, the CDR3 is TGTGGCAGCAGCCTTGATGTTTATAGACCCACACTCCACTTT.

Points on this clonotype: One base away lies a much larger clone, so this may be a sequencing read error. The chain couples TRBV29-1 to TRBJ2-1; D gene unclear. Germline CDR1 is SQVTM and CDR2 is ANQGSEA. V gave up 5 bases and J gave up 4 bases, with 15 bases separating them. This CDR3 is built from 14 residues. In DNA form, the CDR3 reads TGCAGCGTTCGGGTGGCTGTGGATTACAATGAGCAGTTCTTC. This gives the protein CSVRVAVDYNEQFF.